Presented here are 14 T cell receptor beta chains from one specimen sequenced in a study of T-cell reconstitution after alpha-beta-depleted transplantation in children. Unique molecular identifiers were incorporated into the prepared TCRbeta library. TCRdb reprocessed the PCR reads with MiXCR, giving one entry per CDR3 protein. Of some 840,000 distinct CDR3 sequences in the sample, about 15% were seen once. Sample: PBMCs, mostly from graft donor cells, taken 360 days after TCRalphabeta/CD19-depleted stem cell transplant. Receptors were obtained from a male patient aged 10 to 17 who had a stem cell transplant for acute lymphoblastic leukemia, so the T cells may come from the graft donor.

At least ten counts were recorded for this clonotype. CDR3 in amino acids: CASSLGLAVSYNEQFF. CDR3 DNA: TGCGCCAGCAGCTTGGGTCTAGCGGTCTCCTACAATGAGCAGTTCTTC. The J gene is TRBJ2-1, the V gene TRBV5-1; 7 bases line up with TRBD2. Germline V gene lookup returns CDR1 SGHRS and CDR2 YFSETQ. The CDR3 is made up of 16 amino acids. J gave up 0 bases and V 0 bases, and 3 bases lay outside the gene matches. Looking up the rest from reference TRBV5-1 and TRBJ2-1 gives the full variable domain: KAGVTQTPRYLIKTRGQQVTLSCSPISGHRSVSWYQQTPGQGLQFLFEYFSETQRNKGNFPGRFSGRQFSNSRSEMNVSTLELGDSALYLCASSLGLAVSYNEQFFGPGTRLTVL.

The V gene is TRBV7-9, the J gene TRBJ2-6; the D is unclear. Germline V gene lookup returns CDR1 SEHNR and CDR2 FQNEAQ (reference sequence). V gave up 5 bases and J gave up 2 bases, with 16 bases separating them. This CDR3 is built from 17 residues. The CDR3 reads CASSPGPTQAGANVLTF. For the CDR3, the DNA is TGTGCCAGCAGCCCCGGACCCACCCAGGCTGGGGCCAACGTCCTGACTTTC.

This clonotype was detected only a few times. The chain recombines TRBV28 with TRBJ2-5; D possibly corresponds to TRBD1 (6 bases). The V end was cut by 5 bases, the J end by 4 bases, with 14 bases between. The germline V gene encodes CDR1 MDHEN and CDR2 SYDVKM. The CDR3 is made up of 14 amino acids. CDR3 sequence (DNA): TGTGCCAGCAGTCCGCGGACAGCCCCAGAGACCCAGTACTTC. It translates to CASSPRTAPETQYF.

This clonotype has ten or more counts. The chain combines TRBV12-3 or TRBV12-4 with TRBJ2-7; tentatively, D is TRBD1 or TRBD2 (5 bases each). The CDR3 spans 13 residues. The V end lost 3 bases, the J end lost 3 bases, and 9 bases lay between the germline ends. CDR3 DNA sequence: TGTGCCAGCAGTTTCCAGGGAGTCTACGAGCAGTACTTC. As protein: CASSFQGVYEQYF.

In its sample, this clonotype was seen many times. The genes are TRBV12-3 or TRBV12-4 and TRBJ2-3; D perhaps matches TRBD1 (6 bases). The CDR3 length is 15 residues. The ends were cut back, 0 bases at V and 1 base at J, with 8 bases in the middle. The CDR3, as DNA: TGTGCCAGCAGTTTAGCAGAGGGGGGCACAGATACGCAGTATTTT. Protein: CASSLAEGGTDTQYF.

This clonotype occurred many times. The rearrangement uses TRBV20-1 and TRBJ1-5; tentative D call: TRBD1 (6 bases). Trimming cost V 3 bases and J 3 bases, with 12 bases left between them. The CDR3 has 14 amino acids. Germline V CDR1 and CDR2: DFQATT, SNEGSKA (reference sequence). This chain's CDR3 is CSARRAGANQPQHF. The CDR3 nucleotides read TGCAGTGCTAGGAGGGCAGGGGCCAATCAGCCCCAGCATTTT.

This clonotype was detected only a few times. The V gene is TRBV27, the J gene TRBJ2-7; 7 positions match TRBD1. The CDR3 is made up of 15 amino acids. The ends lost 8 bases at V and 9 bases at J; junction bases unmatched: 19. Germline loops: CDR1 MNHEY, CDR2 SMNVEV (reference sequence). CDR3 amino acids: CASAFHQGELTGQYF. The CDR3 DNA follows: TGTGCCAGCGCCTTCCACCAGGGGGAACTTACAGGGCAGTACTTC.

Worth noting for this clonotype: The conserved phenylalanine or tryptophan normally closing the CDR3 is absent here, so this likely arose from a read error. The V gene is TRBV29-1, the J gene TRBJ2-2; possibly TRBD2 for D (5 bases). V lost 2 bases, J lost 5 bases, and 6 bases lay in between. Germline V CDR1 and CDR2: SQVTM, ANQGSEA. The CDR3 sequence is 12 residues long. DNA for the CDR3: TGCAGCGTTGAACCGGGGACCGGGGAGCTGTTTTAT. It yields the protein CSVEPGTGELFY.

The table lists this clonotype with a few counts. V usage is TRBV4-2 and J usage is TRBJ1-2; 9 bases align to TRBD1. Germline V gives CDR1 LGHNA, CDR2 YNFKEQ. The CDR3 loop spans 18 amino acids. The V segment lost 4 bases and the J segment 8 bases; nucleotides outside the gene matches: 20. CDR3 bases: TGTGCCAGCAGCCCCGAACCCCCCTTTACAGGGGGCCCGTACGGCTACACCTTC. It encodes CASSPEPPFTGGPYGYTF.

The gene calls are TRBV6-1 and TRBJ2-3; D gene ambiguous. V dropped 6 bases and J dropped 2 bases, with 9 bases sitting between them. Germline lookup yields CDR1 MNHNS and CDR2 SASEGT. There are 13 residues in the CDR3. Here the CDR3 reads CASRFQVTDTQYF. CDR3 coding DNA: TGTGCCAGCAGGTTCCAAGTCACAGATACGCAGTATTTT.

The chain has TRBV5-1 and TRBJ1-1; D remains unclear. The CDR3 runs 15 residues. Germline V CDR1 and CDR2: SGHRS, YFSETQ. Trimming left V 2 bases short and J 3 bases short, with 14 bases between. The CDR3 sequence is CASSLAGGIYTEAFF. CDR3 nucleotide sequence: TGCGCCAGCAGCTTAGCTGGAGGGATTTACACTGAAGCTTTCTTT.

This clonotype was counted only a few times. The V call is TRBV20-1, the J call TRBJ1-5, with D possibly being TRBD1 (5 bases). Germline CDR1 is DFQATT and CDR2 is SNEGSKA (reference sequence). V was clipped by 3 bases and J by 4 bases, with 10 bases between them. CDR3 length: 13 amino acids. CDR3 in DNA: TGCAGTGCTAGTGTAGACAGTAATCAGCCCCAGCATTTT. This sequence encodes CSASVDSNQPQHF.

The rearrangement links TRBV19 to TRBJ2-1; perhaps D is TRBD1 or TRBD2 (5 bases each). V lost 5 bases and J lost 12, with 14 bases in between. The CDR3 has 12 amino acids. Germline V gives CDR1 LNHDA, CDR2 SQIVND (reference sequence). The CDR3 DNA follows: TGTGCCAGTAGTCCCCCGGGGCAACTGCAGTTCTTC. This gives the protein CASSPPGQLQFF.

The rearrangement joins TRBV5-1 to TRBJ2-3; possibly TRBD1 or TRBD2 for D (5 bases each). Germline lookup yields CDR1 SGHRS and CDR2 YFSETQ. The CDR3 totals 15 residues. Trimming cost V 0 bases and J 6 bases, with 14 bases left between them. The CDR3 nucleotides read TGCGCCAGCAGCTTGGTCGGGGCCGCTCGGGATACGCAGTATTTT. Protein: CASSLVGAARDTQYF.